These T cell receptor beta chains were read from a single sample in a study of cytomegalovirus exposure and HLA in healthy donors. The assay was immunoSEQ multiplex PCR, and TCRdb's table has in-frame clones only and misses some. The data show about 91,000 clones, 64% seen once. Material: PBMCs. The source of these receptors is a human donor in good health. CDR3s include the opening cysteine and the closing phenylalanine or tryptophan. A D gene is named only where the DNA matches it firmly. Rows give clone size only sometimes, using once, few, many, or a class for an expanded clone.

D gene: NA
J gene: TRBJ2-5
V gene: TRBV5-1
clone size: NA
CDR3 DNA: TGCGCCAGCCTACTTCTCCCGGGGTCGCGGGAGACCCAGTACTTC
CDR3 protein: CASLLLPGSRETQYF

D gene: NA
J gene: TRBJ1-1
V gene: TRBV11-3
clone size: few
CDR3 DNA: TGTGCCAGCAGCCCGGAAAGAGACAGTTGGGTCACTGAAGCTTTCTTT
CDR3 protein: CASSPERDSWVTEAFF

D gene: NA
J gene: TRBJ1-5
V gene: TRBV6-5
clone size: NA
CDR3 DNA: TGTGCCAGCAGGCACCAGGGTCAAGGCAATCAGCCCCAGCATTTT
CDR3 protein: CASRHQGQGNQPQHF

D gene: NA
J gene: TRBJ1-1
V gene: TRBV29-1
clone size: NA
CDR3 DNA: TGCAGCGTTGAGGGTAGGAGAGTTAGCCCTGAAGCTTTCTTT
CDR3 protein: CSVEGRRVSPEAFF

D gene: NA
J gene: TRBJ1-4
V gene: TRBV25-1
clone size: NA
CDR3 DNA: TGTGCCAGCAGTGACTCGTCCGGGAGGGGGGATGAAAAACTGTTTTTT
CDR3 protein: CASSDSSGRGDEKLFF

D gene: NA
J gene: TRBJ1-6
V gene: TRBV6-6
clone size: few
CDR3 DNA: TGTGCCAGCAGGCCCGGACAGCCTAATTCACCCCTCCACTTT
CDR3 protein: CASRPGQPNSPLHF

D gene: TRBD1
J gene: TRBJ1-1
V gene: TRBV7-9
clone size: NA
CDR3 DNA: TGTGCCAGCAGCAGGACAGGCTACGAAGCTTTCTTT
CDR3 protein: CASSRTGYEAFF

D gene: NA
J gene: TRBJ2-2
V gene: TRBV18
clone size: NA
CDR3 DNA: TGTGCCAGCTCACCAGGGACTCCAAACACCGGGGAGCTGTTTTTT
CDR3 protein: CASSPGTPNTGELFF

D gene: TRBD1
J gene: TRBJ2-3
V gene: TRBV14
clone size: NA
CDR3 DNA: TGTGCCAGCAGCCAAGAAATGATTTGGGACAGGGACGGGGTGCTTACAGATACGCAGTATTTT
CDR3 protein: CASSQEMIWDRDGVLTDTQYF

D gene: NA
J gene: TRBJ1-5
V gene: TRBV10-3
clone size: few
CDR3 DNA: TGTGCCATCGGGGGACCATCGGGGGATCAGCCCCAGCATTTT
CDR3 protein: CAIGGPSGDQPQHF

D gene: NA
J gene: TRBJ2-7
V gene: TRBV20-1
clone size: NA
CDR3 DNA: TGCAGTACGAGGGAATCCGACGAGCAGTACTTC
CDR3 protein: CSTRESDEQYF

D gene: TRBD1
J gene: TRBJ1-1
V gene: TRBV2
clone size: NA
CDR3 DNA: TGTGCCAGCAGCGCGACAGGGGGCGACACTGAAGCTTTCTTT
CDR3 protein: CASSATGGDTEAFF

D gene: TRBD2
J gene: TRBJ2-3
V gene: TRBV6-4
clone size: few
CDR3 DNA: TGTGCCAGCAGCGGACTAGCGGGGGCTAATACGCAGTATTTT
CDR3 protein: CASSGLAGANTQYF

D gene: TRBD1
J gene: TRBJ2-7
V gene: TRBV5-8
clone size: NA
CDR3 DNA: TGTGCCAGCAGCTTTTTGGACAGGGACGAGCAGTACTTC
CDR3 protein: CASSFLDRDEQYF

D gene: TRBD1
J gene: TRBJ2-3
V gene: TRBV7-8
clone size: once
CDR3 DNA: TGTGCCAGCAGCTTAGACTGGACAGGAATTATAGGCACAGATACGCAGTATTTT
CDR3 protein: CASSLDWTGIIGTDTQYF

D gene: TRBD2
J gene: TRBJ2-1
V gene: TRBV9
clone size: NA
CDR3 DNA: TGTGCCAGCAGCGTAGTCCCAGCGGGGGACCTCTACAATGAGCAGTTCTTC
CDR3 protein: CASSVVPAGDLYNEQFF

D gene: TRBD1
J gene: TRBJ2-5
V gene: TRBV7-2
clone size: NA
CDR3 DNA: TGTGCCAGCAACCAAGGACAGGGGGCGTGGGAGACCCAGTACTTC
CDR3 protein: CASNQGQGAWETQYF

D gene: TRBD1
J gene: TRBJ2-1
V gene: TRBV11-2
clone size: once
CDR3 DNA: TGTGCCAGCAGCACACCGGGACAGCTTCCCAATGAGCAGTTCTTC
CDR3 protein: CASSTPGQLPNEQFF

D gene: NA
J gene: TRBJ1-3
V gene: TRBV5-1
clone size: NA
CDR3 DNA: TGCGCCAGCAGCTTGCCGTTATCCTTAGGAAACACCATATATTTT
CDR3 protein: CASSLPLSLGNTIYF

D gene: TRBD2
J gene: TRBJ2-5
V gene: TRBV6-5
clone size: few
CDR3 DNA: TGTGCCAGCAGTTATTACGGACTAGCGGGGGAGACCCAGTACTTC
CDR3 protein: CASSYYGLAGETQYF

D gene: NA
J gene: TRBJ1-3
V gene: TRBV5-1
clone size: NA
CDR3 DNA: TGCGCCAGCAGAACAGGAGAGGCTTCTTTTTCTGGAAACACCATATATTTT
CDR3 protein: CASRTGEASFSGNTIYF

D gene: TRBD1
J gene: TRBJ2-7
V gene: TRBV27
clone size: NA
CDR3 DNA: TGTGCCAGCAGTTTAGACAGGGGGCTGAGGGAGCAGTACTTC
CDR3 protein: CASSLDRGLREQYF

D gene: NA
J gene: TRBJ2-7
V gene: TRBV4-3
clone size: few
CDR3 DNA: TGCGCCAGCAGCCAAGATATGGGCAGGGTGCGTGAGCAGTACTTC
CDR3 protein: CASSQDMGRVREQYF

D gene: TRBD1
J gene: TRBJ1-5
V gene: TRBV10-3
clone size: NA
CDR3 DNA: TGTGCCATCAGTGAGTCTGTGGGACAGCGCAATCAGCCCCAGCATTTT
CDR3 protein: CAISESVGQRNQPQHF

D gene: TRBD2
J gene: TRBJ2-3
V gene: TRBV6-1
clone size: NA
CDR3 DNA: TGTGCCAGCAGACCAGCGGGGGCGTGGACAGATACGCAGTATTTT
CDR3 protein: CASRPAGAWTDTQYF

D gene: NA
J gene: TRBJ2-7
V gene: TRBV5-4
clone size: once
CDR3 DNA: TGTGCCAGCAGCTTGGACGTGAGCTCCTACGAGCAGTACTTC
CDR3 protein: CASSLDVSSYEQYF

D gene: NA
J gene: TRBJ2-2
V gene: TRBV5-1
clone size: few
CDR3 DNA: TGCGCCAGCAGCTTGGACGGGGGGCGGACCGGGGAGCTGTTTTTT
CDR3 protein: CASSLDGGRTGELFF

D gene: NA
J gene: TRBJ2-1
V gene: TRBV4-2
clone size: NA
CDR3 DNA: TGTGCCAGCAGCCAAGGACCAGGCTCCTACAATGAGCAGTTCTTC
CDR3 protein: CASSQGPGSYNEQFF

D gene: TRBD1
J gene: TRBJ2-1
V gene: TRBV5-4
clone size: NA
CDR3 DNA: TGTGCCAGCAGACATGGGACAGGGGAGGAGGATGAGCAGTTCTTC
CDR3 protein: CASRHGTGEEDEQFF

D gene: TRBD1
J gene: TRBJ1-1
V gene: TRBV6-1
clone size: once
CDR3 DNA: TGTGCCAGCAGTGAGCGACAGGGGGCTCACACTGAAGCTTTCTTT
CDR3 protein: CASSERQGAHTEAFF

D gene: NA
J gene: TRBJ2-1
V gene: TRBV6-1
clone size: once
CDR3 DNA: TGTGCCAGCAGATACGGGAGAGACAATGAGCAGTTCTTC
CDR3 protein: CASRYGRDNEQFF

D gene: TRBD2
J gene: TRBJ2-3
V gene: TRBV5-1
clone size: NA
CDR3 DNA: TGCGCCAGCAGCTTACTAGCGGGGGGCTTGACAGATACGCAGTATTTT
CDR3 protein: CASSLLAGGLTDTQYF

D gene: TRBD2
J gene: TRBJ2-3
V gene: TRBV27
clone size: NA
CDR3 DNA: TGTGCCAGCAGTTCGTTCCTTAGACTAGCGGGGGTAGATACGCAGTATTTT
CDR3 protein: CASSSFLRLAGVDTQYF

D gene: NA
J gene: TRBJ1-1
V gene: TRBV7-9
clone size: NA
CDR3 DNA: TGTGCCAGCAGCTTAGGCCAGGGGAGCACTGAAGCTTTCTTT
CDR3 protein: CASSLGQGSTEAFF

D gene: TRBD2
J gene: TRBJ2-3
V gene: TRBV5-4
clone size: NA
CDR3 DNA: TGTGCCAGCAGAAGAGCGGGGGGGAGAAATACGCAGTATTTT
CDR3 protein: CASRRAGGRNTQYF

D gene: NA
J gene: TRBJ2-2
V gene: TRBV5-5
clone size: NA
CDR3 DNA: TGTGCCAGCAGCTTTTTTCGTACTTCCGGGGAGCTGTTTTTT
CDR3 protein: CASSFFRTSGELFF

D gene: TRBD1
J gene: TRBJ1-1
V gene: TRBV4-3
clone size: NA
CDR3 DNA: TGCGCCAGCAGCTTTCGACAGGGCGGCACTGAAGCTTTCTTT
CDR3 protein: CASSFRQGGTEAFF

D gene: TRBD1
J gene: TRBJ1-5
V gene: TRBV7-6
clone size: few
CDR3 DNA: TGTGCCAGCAGCCGGGGGACAGGGGGCGCGGTGGGACAGCCCCAGCATTTT
CDR3 protein: CASSRGTGGAVGQPQHF

D gene: NA
J gene: TRBJ2-1
V gene: TRBV15
clone size: NA
CDR3 DNA: TGTGCCACCGGGAGTCCGGGGAGGTCCTACAATGAGCAGTTCTTC
CDR3 protein: CATGSPGRSYNEQFF

D gene: NA
J gene: TRBJ2-1
V gene: TRBV18
clone size: NA
CDR3 DNA: TGTGCCAGCTCACTCGGGGGTAGGAAAAATGAGCAGTTCTTC
CDR3 protein: CASSLGGRKNEQFF